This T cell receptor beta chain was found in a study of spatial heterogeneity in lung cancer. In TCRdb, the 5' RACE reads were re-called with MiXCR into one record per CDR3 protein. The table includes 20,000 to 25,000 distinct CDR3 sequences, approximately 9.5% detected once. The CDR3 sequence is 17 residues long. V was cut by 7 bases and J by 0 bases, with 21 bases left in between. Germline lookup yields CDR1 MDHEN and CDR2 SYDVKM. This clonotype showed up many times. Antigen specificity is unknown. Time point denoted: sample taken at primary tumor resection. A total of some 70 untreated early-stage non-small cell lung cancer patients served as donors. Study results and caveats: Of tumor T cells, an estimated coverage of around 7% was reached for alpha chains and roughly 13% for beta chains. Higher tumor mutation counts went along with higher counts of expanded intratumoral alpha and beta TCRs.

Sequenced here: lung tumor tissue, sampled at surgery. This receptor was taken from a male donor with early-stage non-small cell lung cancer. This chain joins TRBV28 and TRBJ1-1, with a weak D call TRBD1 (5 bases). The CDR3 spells CASKGRQGESVNTEAFF. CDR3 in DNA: TGTGCCAGCAAAGGCCGGCAGGGAGAAAGTGTGAACACTGAAGCTTTCTTT.